The TCR beta chain under discussion was sequenced for a study of T cell repertoires in cytomegalovirus infection. For this clonotype: Antigen: not known.

TCRdb redid the calling of the reads with MiXCR, one entry per CDR3 protein. The sample lists about 830,000 distinct CDR3 sequences, roughly 33% seen once, with roughly 12% in the top ten. V shed 10 bases and J 7 bases; nucleotides not matched to a gene: 16. This CDR3 is built from 15 residues. Germline-derived CDR1 and CDR2 are SNHLY and FYNNEI. Sample: cultured CD8+ T cells from PBMCs, taken from culture after CMV antigen stimulation. This chain uses TRBV2 with TRBJ2-1, with TRBD2 matching 7 bases. This clonotype originated in a human donor in good health (CMV status not recorded). Some clones in this sample may be carry-over from other donors' samples. Here the CDR3 DNA reads TGTGCCACCCCTCCTTCGGGGGGACCGGGGAATGAGCAGTTCTTC. As protein: CATPPSGGPGNEQFF.